The 25 T cell receptor beta chains below come from one sample, sequenced in a study of technical replicates of blood from a handful of donors. TCRdb's table, derived via immunoSEQ multiplex PCR, lists solely in-frame clones and lacks some. The sample has 60,000 to 65,000 clones, 86% seen once. Sequencing used PBMCs. These receptors all stem from a human donor in good health. Some clones in this sample may be carry-over from other donors' samples.

The chain is built from TRBV11-2 and TRBJ1-1, with 10 nucleotides matching TRBD1. The CDR3 is 15 residues long. After removal of 4 bases from V and 4 bases from J, the junction contained 6 bases not matched to a gene. Germline V gene lookup returns CDR1 SGHAT and CDR2 FQNNGV. The DNA for the CDR3 is TGTGCCAGCAGCTGGGCGGGACAGGGGACCACTGAAGCTTTCTTT. Translation gives CASSWAGQGTTEAFF.

J is TRBJ1-6 and V is TRBV7-2; 8 bases map to TRBD1. From germline, CDR1 is SGHTA and CDR2 FQGNSA. The CDR3 has 16 residues. The trim removed 5 bases at V and 9 bases at J, leaving 12 bases unmatched. CDR3 protein: CASSAGGQAAFSPLHF. The CDR3 DNA sequence: TGTGCCAGCAGCGCAGGGGGACAGGCAGCTTTTTCACCCCTCCACTTT.

The chain employs TRBV5-1 and TRBJ2-5, with D hard to call. Germline-derived CDR1 and CDR2 are SGHRS and YFSETQ. The length of the CDR3 is 14 residues. V was trimmed by 3 bases and J by 2 bases, leaving 11 bases between them. DNA of the CDR3: TGCGCCAGCAGCTGGAGCGCGGCACAAGAGACCCAGTACTTC. Residues: CASSWSAAQETQYF.

V usage is TRBV11-2 and J usage is TRBJ2-1; a weak D match, TRBD2 (6 bases). This CDR3 has 12 amino acids. Germline V gene sequence: CDR1 SGHAT, CDR2 FQNNGV. With 3 bases removed from V and 10 bases from J, the gap between germline ends came to 10 bases. The CDR3 nucleotides read TGTGCCAGCAGCTTGGGCGCGGGGGAGCAGTTCTTC. Protein sequence: CASSLGAGEQFF.

The J gene is TRBJ2-3, the V gene TRBV20-1; 11 bases agree with TRBD2. CDR1 and CDR2 from the germline V gene are DFQATT and SNEGSKA (reference sequence). This CDR3 has 11 residues. CDR3: CSSGRSDTQYF. The CDR3 nucleotides are TGCTCTAGCGGGAGGTCCGATACGCAGTATTTT.

This clone appeared a few times. The rearrangement links TRBV5-6 to TRBJ2-7, with 8 bases aligning to TRBD2. The length of the CDR3 is 14 residues. Germline V gene sequence: CDR1 SGHDT, CDR2 YYEEEE. The V segment lost 4 bases and the J segment 4 bases; nucleotides outside the gene matches: 7. The CDR3 DNA follows: TGTGCCAGCAGCAATACCGGGACTAGATACGAGCAGTACTTC. Amino acids: CASSNTGTRYEQYF. The full variable domain, its missing parts supplied by reference TRBV5-6 and TRBJ2-7, is DAGVTQSPTHLIKTRGQQVTLRCSPKSGHDTVSWYQQALGQGPQFIFQYYEEEERQRGNFPDRFSGHQFPNYSSELNVNALLLGDSALYLCASSNTGTRYEQYFGPGTRLTVT.

The gene calls are TRBV7-9 and TRBJ2-5, with a possible D match to TRBD1 (6 bases). The CDR3 totals 18 residues. Germline V CDR1 and CDR2: SEHNR, FQNEAQ (reference sequence). V lost 3 bases and J 5 bases, leaving 25 bases between the germline ends. The CDR3 DNA is TGTGCCAGCAGCTTTAAGTCGGTCGGGACACCTATGAGGGAGACCCAGTACTTC. This sequence encodes CASSFKSVGTPMRETQYF.

The J gene is TRBJ2-3, the V gene TRBV4-3; TRBD1 might be the D (6 bases). V was trimmed by 0 bases and J by 0 bases, leaving 16 bases between them. Germline V gives CDR1 LGHNA, CDR2 YSLEER. The length of the CDR3 is 18 residues. The CDR3 region is CASSQDWGRGVSTDTQYF. DNA for the CDR3: TGCGCCAGCAGCCAAGATTGGGGCAGGGGAGTGAGCACAGATACGCAGTATTTT.

This clone was seen a handful of times. The rearrangement joins TRBV5-1 to TRBJ1-5; no definite D call. In germline, CDR1 is SGHRS, CDR2 YFSETQ. The germline V and J ends were trimmed by 4 bases and 5 bases, with 13 bases remaining between them. This CDR3 is 14 amino acids long. The CDR3: CASSPDIGDQPQHF. The CDR3, as DNA: TGCGCCAGCAGCCCGGATATCGGGGATCAGCCCCAGCATTTT.

V is TRBV10-2 and J is TRBJ1-1, with D unresolved. V was clipped by 5 bases and J by 4 bases, with 20 bases between them. Germline CDR1 is WSHSY and CDR2 is SAAADI. CDR3 length equals 16 residues. The CDR3 loop is CASSSPGRVYGTEAFF. The CDR3 DNA reads as TGCGCCAGCAGTTCCCCCGGGAGGGTCTACGGCACTGAAGCTTTCTTT.

The rearrangement uses TRBV2 and TRBJ2-1; no firm D call. The V gene's germline CDR1 is SNHLY and CDR2 FYNNEI. The CDR3 contains 12 residues. Trimming removed 7 bases from V and 0 bases from J, with 4 bases in between. The CDR3: CASTSSYNEQFF. CDR3 in DNA: TGTGCCAGCACGAGCTCCTACAATGAGCAGTTCTTC.

This chain connects TRBV2 to TRBJ2-1; maybe TRBD1 (5 bases). The ends were cut back, 4 bases at V and 5 bases at J, with 9 bases in the middle. Germline CDR1 SNHLY, CDR2 FYNNEI. CDR3 length: 13 residues. The CDR3 loop is CASSGGGHNEQFF. As DNA, the CDR3 is TGTGCCAGCAGTGGGGGCGGCCACAATGAGCAGTTCTTC.

The CDR3 spells CASSLAGATDTQYF. The CDR3 nucleotides read TGTGCCAGCAGCCTAGCGGGAGCTACAGATACGCAGTATTTT. The chain carries TRBV11-2 and TRBJ2-3; 10 bases match TRBD2. CDR3 size: 14 residues. Trimming took 5 bases from V and 3 from J; bases not matched to a gene: 2. Germline assignment: CDR1 SGHAT and CDR2 FQNNGV.

The J gene is TRBJ2-3, the V gene TRBV5-1, with D possibly being TRBD2 (5 bases). Germline V lookup: CDR1 SGHRS, CDR2 YFSETQ. Trimming left V 4 bases short and J 4 bases short, with 10 bases between. CDR3 length: 13 residues. The DNA of the CDR3 is TGCGCCAGCAGCCCGGAGGCAGCAGATACGCAGTATTTT. Residues: CASSPEAADTQYF. Full variable domain (rest looked up from reference TRBV5-1 and TRBJ2-3): KAGVTQTPRYLIKTRGQQVTLSCSPISGHRSVSWYQQTPGQGLQFLFEYFSETQRNKGNFPGRFSGRQFSNSRSEMNVSTLELGDSALYLCASSPEAADTQYFGPGTRLTVL.

V usage is TRBV6-4 and J usage is TRBJ2-2; 12 bases line up with TRBD1. Germline CDR1 MRHNA, CDR2 SNTAGT. The length of the CDR3 is 15 residues. V shed 2 bases, J shed 7 bases, and the junction held 2 bases outside the gene matches. The CDR3 nucleotides are TGTGCCAGCAGTGACGGGACAGGGGGCGTCGGGGAGCTGTTTTTT. Protein: CASSDGTGGVGELFF.

Regarding this clone: Only one base separates this from a far larger clonotype, so it likely reflects a read error. Other nucleotide sequences from this sample produce the same CDR3. This chain links TRBV5-1 with TRBJ1-1, with D uncertain. V gave up 0 bases and J gave up 3 bases, with 9 bases separating them. Germline-derived CDR1 and CDR2 are SGHRS and YFSETQ. CDR3 length equals 14 residues. Written as DNA, the CDR3 is TGCGCCAGCAGCTTGGCCGGAGGGTACACTGAAGCTTTCTTT. Its protein is CASSLAGGYTEAFF.

The chain has TRBV9 and TRBJ2-1; TRBD1 aligns across 9 bases. This CDR3 is 14 amino acids long. Looked up from germline, CDR1 is SGDLS and CDR2 is YYNGEE. Trimming cost V 2 bases and J 9 bases; bases outside gene matches: 6. The CDR3 region is CASSVSGQGFEQFF. The CDR3, as DNA: TGTGCCAGCAGCGTGAGTGGACAGGGGTTTGAGCAGTTCTTC.

V is TRBV7-9 and J is TRBJ2-2, with a possible D match to TRBD2 (6 bases). Germline CDR1 and CDR2: SEHNR and FQNEAQ (reference sequence). The V end was cut by 5 bases, the J end by 4 bases, with 17 bases between. This CDR3 is built from 16 residues. The CDR3, as DNA: TGTGCCAGCAGCGTGGTAGGGCGGGACCCCACCGGGGAGCTGTTTTTT. It codes for CASSVVGRDPTGELFF.

CDR3 nucleotides: TGTGCTAGTGGCGCGGGGCGGGAACCAGGACGATACAATGAGCAGTTCTTC. Its protein product is CASGAGREPGRYNEQFF. The chain combines TRBV12-5 with TRBJ2-1, with D perhaps TRBD2 (6 bases). The germline gives CDR1 LGHNT, CDR2 FRNRAP. The V end was cut by 6 bases, the J end by 4 bases, with 22 bases between. CDR3 length equals 17 residues.

This clone came up a few times. Other DNA sequences of this sample code for an identical CDR3. This rearrangement joins TRBV7-9 to TRBJ2-7, with 7 bases aligning to TRBD2. Germline V gives CDR1 SEHNR, CDR2 FQNEAQ (reference sequence). After removal of 4 bases from V and 0 bases from J, the junction contained 6 bases not matched to a gene. The CDR3 has 15 amino acids. The CDR3: CASSSASGRSYEQYF. The CDR3 bases are TGTGCCAGCAGCTCAGCTAGCGGTCGCTCCTACGAGCAGTACTTC.

The chain joins TRBV5-1 to TRBJ1-3; D perhaps matches TRBD1 (6 bases). Trimming stripped 4 bases from V and 0 bases from J, with 14 bases between. There are 16 residues in the CDR3. Germline CDR1 SGHRS, CDR2 YFSETQ. CDR3 in DNA: TGCGCCAGCAGCCCCTTGGGGGCCCTCTCTGGAAACACCATATATTTT. Amino acids: CASSPLGALSGNTIYF.

This clone was seen only a few times. The chain links TRBV4-3 to TRBJ1-6; TRBD1 matches 7 bases. The CDR3 is 18 amino acids. With V trimmed by 0 bases and J by 0 bases, 5 bases remained unmatched. The germline V gene encodes CDR1 LGHNA and CDR2 YSLEER. CDR3 DNA: TGCGCCAGCAGCCAAGATGGTAACAGGGGCTCCTATAATTCACCCCTCCACTTT. It is translated as CASSQDGNRGSYNSPLHF.

V usage is TRBV5-1 and J usage is TRBJ2-5; no clear D. Germline V gives CDR1 SGHRS, CDR2 YFSETQ. Between the trimmed V and J ends, which lost 7 bases and 5 bases, there was a span of 6 bases. CDR3 length: 10 amino acids. The CDR3 here is CASPLETQYF. The CDR3 nucleotides are TGCGCCAGCCCTCTGGAGACCCAGTACTTC.

The chain recombines TRBV11-3 with TRBJ2-1; 14 positions agree with TRBD2. The CDR3 has 16 amino acids. CDR1 is SGHNT and CDR2 is YENEEA in the germline V gene. The V and J ends lost 5 bases and 6 bases, in that order; junction bases with no gene match: 6. The CDR3: CASSLGTSGSSNEQFF. CDR3 sequence (DNA): TGTGCCAGCAGCCTAGGGACTAGCGGGAGTAGCAATGAGCAGTTCTTC.

The genes are TRBV28 and TRBJ1-1; 9 nucleotides match TRBD1. Germline CDR1 is MDHEN and CDR2 is SYDVKM. The CDR3 loop spans 14 amino acids. V shed 3 bases, J shed 2 bases, and the junction held 1 base outside the gene matches. The CDR3 sequence is CASSFTGGNTEAFF. CDR3 DNA: TGTGCCAGCAGTTTCACAGGGGGCAACACTGAAGCTTTCTTT.